This TCR beta chain is from a study of molecular identifiers for immune sequencing clone quantification (dated by TCRdb to the late 2010s). Study-level background: For a replicate experiment, RNA from approximately 20,000 or 100,000 naive CD8 T cells was divided into five aliquots, of which four were sequenced. The study was a methods study using CD8 T cells to benchmark molecular-identifier clustering-based TCR repertoire sequencing (MIDCIRS) and TCR RNA copy counting.

To prepare the library, PCR was applied. Sequencing used an Illumina HiSeq 4000. Bulk TCR libraries were made following a previously described method, with the TCR primers given in Table S5. Total RNA was purified with the Qiagen AllPrep DNA/RNA kit. Before analysis, reads from multiple sequencing runs of the same library were pooled. The authors processed their data as follows. Reads were retained only if an exact TCR constant sequence was present, and the retained reads were trimmed to 150 nt and grouped according to their 12-nt molecular barcodes. Within each barcode group, reads were sub-clustered at a 15% Levenshtein threshold, and quality-weighted consensus sequences were built per RNA molecule. Non-functional sequences were filtered out, along with any lower-count sequence sitting one edit away from another sequence. Barcode sub-clusters with fewer than 20% of the maximum read count were removed, based on fitting two negative binomial distributions. TCRdb took the public reads, trimmed them with fastp at Q25, ran MiXCR for clone calling and kept in-frame beta chains. Every entry covers one CDR3 protein and lists the most common genes and DNA from its rows. For this entry, the V and J calls and clone size follow TCRdb and not the study's own pipeline. The sample records about 300,000 distinct CDR3 sequences, about a fifth of which are singletons. Approximately 0.83% of the sample lies in the top ten.

Libraries of naive CD8 T cells were built from around 20,000 to 990,000 sorted cells, with 10%, 30% or 50% of the purified RNA used. Naive CD8 T cells, defined as CD8+CD4-CCR7+CD45RA+, were FACS-sorted into RLT Plus buffer on a BD FACSAria II. Detection sensitivity was tested by spiking Jurkat RNA equal to ten or so TCR copies' worth into samples containing roughly 19,000-1,100,000 naive CD8 T cells. Enrichment of CD8 T cells was done with RosetteSep CD8+ T Cell Enrichment Cocktail plus Ficoll-Paque, and ACK red cell lysis came afterward. What the work shows at the level of the full study, not this receptor alone: Modeling indicated roughly 3.2 TCR RNA copies recovered per cell, compared with around 9.8 by digital PCR, which implies a capture efficiency of around 30%. In CMV-specific effector cells, over 99% of molecules were held by clones above 20 RNA copies, whereas under 1% of molecules were held by such clones in naive cells. When barcode sub-clustering was not used, chimeric consensus sequences inflated TCR diversity, with chimeras reaching as high as 47%. Highly expanded clone sizes could be underestimated because identical TCR molecules may share a barcode. The naive libraries included spiked-in Jurkat TCR RNA (10 copies' worth), and this Jurkat TCR RNA is not part of the donor repertoire. Spiked-in Jurkat TCR RNA equal to a single cell's worth was reported to be detectable even within one million naive CD8 T cells.

This clonotype was observed at least ten times. Its antigen is unknown. No much larger clonotype is one base removed from it; base qualities were not supplied. CDR1 and CDR2 (MDHEN, SYDVKM) derive from the germline V gene. The CDR3 spans 14 residues, from the cysteine through the phenylalanine. The sequence is cut down to CDR3 DNA, 42 bases in frame from base 1. Relative to germline, V is 3 bases shorter and J is 5 bases shorter, with 11 bases between their ends. The rearranged chain carries TRBV28 and TRBJ2-1; 6 matching bases give a weak D call of TRBD1. The sample consisted of naive CD8+ T cells from blood, with Jurkat cell RNA spiked in. The sample's cell subset or site label is to be understood as: FACS-sorted CD8+CD4-CCR7+CD45RA+ naive T cells. The sequence derives from a human donor in good health. Some libraries in this study had Jurkat cell RNA spiked in. For the CDR3, the sequence is CASSLPGQHNEQFF. The DNA is as follows: TGTGCCAGCAGTTTGCCGGGACAACACAATGAGCAGTTCTTC.